A single sample is the source of the 18 T cell receptor beta chains below, sequenced in a study of T cell responses to AZD1222 COVID-19 vaccine. The protocol was immunoSEQ multiplex PCR, while the TCRdb copy is restricted to in-frame clones and leaves out a portion. The sample lists 95,000 to 150,000 clones, over 75% occurring once. This specimen was peripheral blood, taken on day 0 of AZD1222 vaccination. These receptors came from an adult in good health.

The V and J genes are TRBV30 and TRBJ2-7, with a tentative D call TRBD2 (7 bases). Trimming took 5 bases from V and 0 from J, leaving 17 bases between them. This CDR3 is built from 15 residues. Germline V lookup: CDR1 GTSNPN, CDR2 SVGIG (reference sequence). The CDR3 DNA reads TGTGCCTGGGCGAGGGGGGGGGTAAGCTCCTACGAGCAGTACTTC. Translating gives CAWARGGVSSYEQYF.

The V gene is TRBV27, the J gene TRBJ1-2, with 8 bases identical to TRBD1. Looked up from germline, CDR1 is MNHEY and CDR2 is SMNVEV (reference sequence). CDR3 length equals 14 residues. Losses at the gene ends were 6 bases for V and 2 bases for J; bases not matched to a gene: 5. CDR3 region: CASRPTGANYGYTF. The CDR3 DNA reads TGTGCCAGCAGGCCGACAGGGGCCAACTATGGCTACACCTTC.

V and J are TRBV6-5 and TRBJ2-3; TRBD1 is a possible D gene (6 bases). V gave up 9 bases and J gave up 6 bases, with 19 bases separating them. Germline values: CDR1 MNHEY, CDR2 SVGAGI. This CDR3 is built from 14 residues. In DNA form, the CDR3 reads TGTGCCAGTTCGATGGTGGGGGCAGGGGATACGCAGTATTTT. This sequence encodes CASSMVGAGDTQYF.

The gene calls are TRBV5-1 and TRBJ2-2; a possible D gene is TRBD2 (5 bases). This CDR3 region has 15 residues. CDR1 SGHRS and CDR2 YFSETQ come from the germline V gene. The V gene lost 0 bases and the J gene lost 2 bases, with 8 bases spanning the gap. In DNA form, the CDR3 reads TGCGCCAGCAGCTTGGTTGGGAGTAACACCGGGGAGCTGTTTTTT. It translates to CASSLVGSNTGELFF. The full variable domain, completed using reference TRBV5-1 and TRBJ2-2, is KAGVTQTPRYLIKTRGQQVTLSCSPISGHRSVSWYQQTPGQGLQFLFEYFSETQRNKGNFPGRFSGRQFSNSRSEMNVSTLELGDSALYLCASSLVGSNTGELFFGEGSRLTVL.

The chain combines TRBV11-2 with TRBJ2-1, with 8 bases fitting TRBD2. The V gene end was trimmed by 2 bases and the J gene end by 4 bases; junction bases not matched to a gene: 7. The germline CDR1 and CDR2 sequences are SGHAT and FQNNGV. The CDR3 sequence is 16 residues long. This CDR3 reads CASSLKIGREYNEQFF. The CDR3 DNA reads as TGTGCCAGCAGCTTAAAGATCGGGAGGGAGTACAATGAGCAGTTCTTC.

J is TRBJ2-7 and V is TRBV19, with a weak D call TRBD2 (5 bases). V lost 5 bases and J lost 3, with 17 bases in between. Germline CDR1 is LNHDA and CDR2 is SQIVND (reference sequence). The CDR3 runs to 15 residues. CDR3 loop: CASSPPRGGRYEQYF. The CDR3 bases are TGTGCCAGTAGTCCCCCTCGGGGTGGGCGCTACGAGCAGTACTTC.

The genes are TRBV28 and TRBJ1-4; TRBD1 might be the D (6 bases). The germline CDR1 and CDR2 sequences are MDHEN and SYDVKM. There are 15 residues in the CDR3. With 1 base removed from V and 4 bases from J, the gap between germline ends came to 10 bases. CDR3 sequence: CASSLSGRGNEKLFF. The CDR3 DNA sequence: TGTGCCAGCAGTTTATCAGGCAGGGGTAATGAAAAACTGTTTTTT.

This chain uses TRBV5-1 with TRBJ1-2, with D uncertain. The CDR3 is 13 residues long. The V and J ends lost 1 base and 8 bases respectively, with 12 bases between them. Germline-derived CDR1 and CDR2 are SGHRS and YFSETQ. CDR3 residues: CASSLNTERGYTF. In nucleotides, the CDR3 is TGCGCCAGCAGCTTGAACACCGAGAGGGGCTACACCTTC.

The chain links TRBV6-2 or TRBV6-3 to TRBJ1-2; 9 nucleotides agree with TRBD1. The CDR3 contains 13 residues. CDR1 and CDR2 (germline): MNHEY, SVGEGT. V was clipped by 5 bases and J by 8 bases; unmatched bases: 6. CDR3 in amino acids: CASSNRGPEGYTF. For the CDR3, the DNA is TGTGCCAGCAGTAACAGGGGGCCAGAAGGCTACACCTTC.

The chain joins TRBV6-6 to TRBJ1-6; D gene uncertain. The V end was cut by 1 base, the J end by 7 bases, with 14 bases between. The CDR3 is made up of 16 amino acids. CDR1 is MNHNY and CDR2 is SVGAGI in the germline V gene (reference sequence). The CDR3 DNA sequence: TGTGCCAGCAGTTACTGGGATCGCTTAAAAAATTCACCCCTCCACTTT. Translating gives CASSYWDRLKNSPLHF.

The chain combines TRBV7-2 with TRBJ2-1; possibly TRBD1 or TRBD2 for D (6 bases each). V was pared by 3 bases and J by 6 bases, with 15 bases between. This CDR3 has 15 amino acids. CDR1 and CDR2 from the germline V gene are SGHTA and FQGNSA. The CDR3 region is CASSFGGARGNEQFF. The CDR3 DNA reads as TGTGCCAGCAGCTTCGGAGGGGCCAGGGGCAATGAGCAGTTCTTC.

The chain combines TRBV29-1 with TRBJ1-2; possibly TRBD1 for D (6 bases). The V gene's germline CDR1 is SQVTM and CDR2 ANQGSEA. The CDR3 covers 12 residues. The V end was cut by 6 bases, the J end by 6 bases, with 14 bases between. CDR3 sequence: CSVERGVNGYTF. The CDR3 DNA sequence: TGCAGCGTGGAAAGGGGGGTAAATGGCTACACCTTC. Variable domain in full (rest from reference TRBV29-1 and TRBJ1-2): SAVISQKPSRDICQRGTSLTIQCQVDSQVTMMFWYRQQPGQSLTLIATANQGSEATYESGFVIDKFPISRPNLTFSTLTVSNMSPEDSSIYLCSVERGVNGYTFGSGTRLTVV.

This clone was seen just once. V gene TRBV15 combines with J gene TRBJ1-2; 8 bases are shared with TRBD1. This CDR3 has 15 residues. Trimming at V came to 5 bases and at J to 5 bases, leaving 10 bases not matched to a gene. From germline, CDR1 is LNHNV and CDR2 YYDKDF (reference sequence). The CDR3 spells CATSLQGVPLYGYTF. CDR3 coding DNA: TGTGCCACCAGCTTACAGGGGGTTCCTCTTTATGGCTACACCTTC.

V and J are TRBV11-2 and TRBJ2-7; no reliable D call. V lost 0 bases and J lost 3, with 6 bases in between. Germline V gives CDR1 SGHAT, CDR2 FQNNGV. This CDR3 is 13 amino acids long. The chain's CDR3 is CASSLESYYEQYF. As DNA, the CDR3 is TGTGCCAGCAGCTTAGAGAGTTACTACGAGCAGTACTTC. Combining the CDR3 with reference TRBV11-2 and TRBJ2-7 gives the whole variable domain EAGVAQSPRYKIIEKRQSVAFWCNPISGHATLYWYQQILGQGPKLLIQFQNNGVVDDSQLPKDRFSAERLKGVDSTLKIQPAKLEDSAVYLCASSLESYYEQYFGPGTRLTVT.

The sample holds a few counts of this clone. J is TRBJ1-1 and V is TRBV6-5, with 10 bases matching TRBD1. V shed 6 bases, J shed 6 bases, and the junction held 10 bases outside the gene matches. Germline V lookup: CDR1 MNHEY, CDR2 SVGAGI. CDR3 length: 15 residues. The CDR3 spells CASSKPTGGLAEAFF. Written as DNA, the CDR3 is TGTGCCAGCAGCAAACCGACAGGGGGCTTGGCTGAAGCTTTCTTT.

This chain joins TRBV15 and TRBJ1-1; TRBD1 is a possible D gene (5 bases). This CDR3 is built from 12 residues. The V end lost 8 bases, the J end lost 5 bases, and 12 bases lay between the germline ends. Germline V gene lookup returns CDR1 LNHNV and CDR2 YYDKDF (reference sequence). CDR3 DNA: TGTGCCACCGCGGGGGGAAGAACTGAAGCTTTCTTT. Its translation is CATAGGRTEAFF. The full variable domain, its missing parts supplied by reference TRBV15 and TRBJ1-1, is DAMVIQNPRYQVTQFGKPVTLSCSQTLNHNVMYWYQQKSSQAPKLLFHYYDKDFNNEADTPDNFQSRRPNTSFCFLDIRSPGLGDTAMYLCATAGGRTEAFFGQGTRLTVV.

V gene TRBV4-1 combines with J gene TRBJ2-1; 8 bases align to TRBD2. V shed 1 base and J 3 bases; nucleotides not matched to a gene: 5. The CDR3 runs to 16 residues. Germline V lookup: CDR1 MGHRA, CDR2 YSYEKL. The CDR3 region is CASSQGLARSYNEQFF. In nucleotides, the CDR3 is TGCGCCAGCAGCCAAGGACTAGCGAGGAGCTACAATGAGCAGTTCTTC.

V is TRBV19 and J is TRBJ1-2; the D is unclear. Germline V gene data show CDR1 as LNHDA and CDR2 as SQIVND (reference sequence). The V gene lost 10 bases and the J gene lost 1 base, with 10 bases spanning the gap. The CDR3 contains 12 residues. The CDR3 here is CATRKNNYGYTF. In DNA form, the CDR3 reads TGTGCCACTAGAAAGAATAACTATGGCTACACCTTC.